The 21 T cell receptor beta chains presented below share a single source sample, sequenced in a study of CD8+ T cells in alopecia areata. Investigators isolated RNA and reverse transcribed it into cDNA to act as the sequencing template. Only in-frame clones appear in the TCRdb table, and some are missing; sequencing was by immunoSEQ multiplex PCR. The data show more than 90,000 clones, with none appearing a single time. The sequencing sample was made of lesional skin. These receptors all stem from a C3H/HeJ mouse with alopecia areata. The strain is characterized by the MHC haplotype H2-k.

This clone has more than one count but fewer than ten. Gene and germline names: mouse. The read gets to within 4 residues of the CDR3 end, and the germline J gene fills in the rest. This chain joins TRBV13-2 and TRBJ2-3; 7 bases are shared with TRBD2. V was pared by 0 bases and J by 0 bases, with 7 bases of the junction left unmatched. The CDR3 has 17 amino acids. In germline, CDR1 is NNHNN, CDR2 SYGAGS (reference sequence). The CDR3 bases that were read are TGTGCCAGCGGTGATGCTGGGGGTGATTCTAGTGCAGAA. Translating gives CASGDAGGDSSAE. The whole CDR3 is CASGDAGGDSSAETLYF.

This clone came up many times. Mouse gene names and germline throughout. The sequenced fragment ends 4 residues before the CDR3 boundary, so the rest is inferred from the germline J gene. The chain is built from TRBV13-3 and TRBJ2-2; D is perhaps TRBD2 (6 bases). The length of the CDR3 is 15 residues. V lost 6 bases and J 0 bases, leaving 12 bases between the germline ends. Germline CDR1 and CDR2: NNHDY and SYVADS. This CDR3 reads CASTPWGANTGQLYF. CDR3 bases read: TGTGCCAGCACCCCCTGGGGAGCAAACACCGGG.

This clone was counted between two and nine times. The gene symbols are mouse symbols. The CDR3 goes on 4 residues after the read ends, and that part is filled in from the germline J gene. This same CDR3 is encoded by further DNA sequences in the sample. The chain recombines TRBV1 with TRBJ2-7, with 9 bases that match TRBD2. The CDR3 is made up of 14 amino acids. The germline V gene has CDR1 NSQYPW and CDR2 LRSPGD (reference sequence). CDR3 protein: CTCSADTGGNEQYF. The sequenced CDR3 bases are TGCACCTGCAGTGCAGACACTGGGGGGAAT.

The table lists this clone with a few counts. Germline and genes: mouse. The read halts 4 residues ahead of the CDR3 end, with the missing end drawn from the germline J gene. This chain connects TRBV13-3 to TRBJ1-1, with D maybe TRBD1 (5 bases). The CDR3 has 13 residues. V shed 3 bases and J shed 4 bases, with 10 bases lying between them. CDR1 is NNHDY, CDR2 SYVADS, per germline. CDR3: CASSAGRGTEVFF. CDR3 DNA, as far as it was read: TGTGCCAGCAGTGCAGGGCGGGGCACA.

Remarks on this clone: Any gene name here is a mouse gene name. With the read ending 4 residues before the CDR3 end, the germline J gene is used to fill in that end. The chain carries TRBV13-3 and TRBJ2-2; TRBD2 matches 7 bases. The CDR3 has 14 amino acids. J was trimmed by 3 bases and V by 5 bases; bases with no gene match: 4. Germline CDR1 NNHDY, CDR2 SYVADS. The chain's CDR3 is CASRLGGDTGQLYF. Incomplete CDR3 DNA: TGTGCCAGCAGATTGGGGGGAGACACCGGG.

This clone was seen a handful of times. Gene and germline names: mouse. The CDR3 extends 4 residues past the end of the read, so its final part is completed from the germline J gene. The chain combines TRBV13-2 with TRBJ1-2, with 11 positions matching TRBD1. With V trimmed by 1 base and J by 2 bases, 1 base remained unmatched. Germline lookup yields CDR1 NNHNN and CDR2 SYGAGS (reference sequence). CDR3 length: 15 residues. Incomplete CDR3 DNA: TGTGCCAGCGGTGATTGGGACAGGGGGAACTCC. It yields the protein CASGDWDRGNS. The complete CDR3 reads CASGDWDRGNSDYTF.

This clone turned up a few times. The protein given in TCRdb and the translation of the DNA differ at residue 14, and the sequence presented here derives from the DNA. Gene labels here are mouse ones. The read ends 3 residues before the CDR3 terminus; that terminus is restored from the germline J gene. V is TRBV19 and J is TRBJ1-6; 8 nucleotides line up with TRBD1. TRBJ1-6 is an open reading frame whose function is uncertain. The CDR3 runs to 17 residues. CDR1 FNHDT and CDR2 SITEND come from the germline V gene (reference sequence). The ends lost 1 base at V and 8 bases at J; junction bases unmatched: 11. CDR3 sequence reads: CASSITIGPGGHSPLYF. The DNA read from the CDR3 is TGTGCCAGCAGTATAACCATCGGGCCAGGGGGCCATTCGCCC.

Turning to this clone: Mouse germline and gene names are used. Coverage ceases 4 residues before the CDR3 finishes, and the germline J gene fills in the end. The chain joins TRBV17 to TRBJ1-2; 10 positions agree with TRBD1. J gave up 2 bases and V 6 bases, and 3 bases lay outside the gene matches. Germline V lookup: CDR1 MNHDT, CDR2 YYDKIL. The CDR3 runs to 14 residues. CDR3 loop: CASRPGQGNSDYTF. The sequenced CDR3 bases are TGTGCTAGCAGGCCGGGACAGGGGAACTCC.

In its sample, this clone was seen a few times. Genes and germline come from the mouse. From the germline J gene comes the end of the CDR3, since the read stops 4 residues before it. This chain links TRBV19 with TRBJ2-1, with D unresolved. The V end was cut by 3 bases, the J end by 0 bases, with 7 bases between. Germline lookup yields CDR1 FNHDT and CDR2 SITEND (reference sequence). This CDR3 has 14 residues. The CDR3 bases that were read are TGTGCCAGCAGTAAGAGTGGTAACTATGCT. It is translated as CASSKSGNYA. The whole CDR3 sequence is CASSKSGNYAEQFF.

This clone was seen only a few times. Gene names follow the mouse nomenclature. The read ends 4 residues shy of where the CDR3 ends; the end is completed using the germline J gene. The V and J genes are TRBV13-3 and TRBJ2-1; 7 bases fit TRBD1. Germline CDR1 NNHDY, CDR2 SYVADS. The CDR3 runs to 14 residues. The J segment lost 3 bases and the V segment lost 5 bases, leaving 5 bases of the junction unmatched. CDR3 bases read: TGTGCCAGCAGAAGACAGGGAGTCTATGCT. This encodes CASRRQGVYA. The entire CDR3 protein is CASRRQGVYAEQFF.

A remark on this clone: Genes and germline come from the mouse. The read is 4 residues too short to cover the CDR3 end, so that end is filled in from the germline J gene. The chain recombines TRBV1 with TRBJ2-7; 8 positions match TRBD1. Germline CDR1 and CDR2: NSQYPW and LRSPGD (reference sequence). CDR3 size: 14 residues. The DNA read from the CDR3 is TGCACCTGCAGTGCAGAGTTGACAGGGGAT. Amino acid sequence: CTCSAELTGD. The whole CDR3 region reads CTCSAELTGDEQYF. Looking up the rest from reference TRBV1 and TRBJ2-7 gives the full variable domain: VTLLEQNPRWRLVPRGQAVNLRCILKNSQYPWMSWYQQDLQKQLQWLFTLRSPGDKEVKSLPGADYLATRVTDTELRLQVANMSQGRTLYCTCSAELTGDEQYFGPGTRLTVL.

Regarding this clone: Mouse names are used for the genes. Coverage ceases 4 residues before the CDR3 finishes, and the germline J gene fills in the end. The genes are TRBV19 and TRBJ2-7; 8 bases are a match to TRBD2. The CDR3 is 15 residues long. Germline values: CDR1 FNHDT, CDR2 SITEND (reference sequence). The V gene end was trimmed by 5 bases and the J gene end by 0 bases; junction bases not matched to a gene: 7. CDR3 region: CASSPDWGPSYEQYF. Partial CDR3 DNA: TGTGCCAGCAGCCCCGACTGGGGCCCCTCCTAT.

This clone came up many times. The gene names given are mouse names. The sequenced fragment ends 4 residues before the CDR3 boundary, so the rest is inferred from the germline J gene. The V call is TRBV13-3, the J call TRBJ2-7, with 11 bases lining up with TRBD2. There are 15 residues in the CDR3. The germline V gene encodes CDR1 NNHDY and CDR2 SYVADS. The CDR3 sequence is CASSARTGGRYEQYF. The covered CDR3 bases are TGTGCCAGCAGTGCCCGGACTGGGGGGCGTTAT.

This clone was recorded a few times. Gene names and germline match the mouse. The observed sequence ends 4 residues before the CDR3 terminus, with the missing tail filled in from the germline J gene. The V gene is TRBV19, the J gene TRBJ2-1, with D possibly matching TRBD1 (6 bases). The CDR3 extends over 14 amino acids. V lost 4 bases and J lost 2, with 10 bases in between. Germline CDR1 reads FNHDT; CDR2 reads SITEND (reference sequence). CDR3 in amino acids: CASSLGTYYAEQFF. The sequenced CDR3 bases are TGTGCCAGCAGTTTGGGGACATACTATGCT.

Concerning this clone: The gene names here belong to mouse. CDR3 DNA, as far as it was read: TGTGCCAGCAGTATGGGGGACTGGTATGCT. Residues: CASSMGDWYA. Given in full, the CDR3 is CASSMGDWYAEQFF. This chain uses TRBV19 with TRBJ2-1, with TRBD2 matching 8 bases. Read coverage stops 4 residues before the CDR3 terminus; the germline J gene supplies the remainder. The CDR3 is 14 residues long. In germline, CDR1 is FNHDT, CDR2 SITEND (reference sequence). Trimming took 2 bases from V and 4 from J; bases not matched to a gene: 2.

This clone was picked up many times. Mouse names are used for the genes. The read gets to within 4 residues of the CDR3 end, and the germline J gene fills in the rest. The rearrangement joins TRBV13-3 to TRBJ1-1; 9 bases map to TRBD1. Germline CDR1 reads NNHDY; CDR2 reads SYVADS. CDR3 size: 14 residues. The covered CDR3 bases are TGTGCCAGCAGTGATGACAGGGGGCGAACA. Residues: CASSDDRGRT. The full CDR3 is CASSDDRGRTEVFF.

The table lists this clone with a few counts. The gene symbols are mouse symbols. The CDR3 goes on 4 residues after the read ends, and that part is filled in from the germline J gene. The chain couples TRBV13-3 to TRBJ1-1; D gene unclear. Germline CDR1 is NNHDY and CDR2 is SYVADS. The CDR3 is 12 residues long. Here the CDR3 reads CASSDIAEEVFF. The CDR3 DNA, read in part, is TGTGCCAGCAGTGACATCGCAGAA.

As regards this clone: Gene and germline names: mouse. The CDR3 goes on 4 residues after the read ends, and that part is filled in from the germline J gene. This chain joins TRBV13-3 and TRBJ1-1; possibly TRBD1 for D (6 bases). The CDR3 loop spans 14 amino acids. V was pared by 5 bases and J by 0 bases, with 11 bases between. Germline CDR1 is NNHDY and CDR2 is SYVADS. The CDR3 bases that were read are TGTGCCAGCAGCTCGGACAGCACAAACACA. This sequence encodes CASSSDSTNT. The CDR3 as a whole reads CASSSDSTNTEVFF.

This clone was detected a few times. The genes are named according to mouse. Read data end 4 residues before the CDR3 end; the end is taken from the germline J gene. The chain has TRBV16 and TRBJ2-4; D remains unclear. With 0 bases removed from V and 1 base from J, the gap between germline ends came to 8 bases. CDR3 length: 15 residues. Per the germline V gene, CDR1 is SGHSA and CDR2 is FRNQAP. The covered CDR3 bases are TGTGCAAGCAGCTTAGATCTTTGGGGTCAAAAC. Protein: CASSLDLWGQN. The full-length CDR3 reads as CASSLDLWGQNTLYF.

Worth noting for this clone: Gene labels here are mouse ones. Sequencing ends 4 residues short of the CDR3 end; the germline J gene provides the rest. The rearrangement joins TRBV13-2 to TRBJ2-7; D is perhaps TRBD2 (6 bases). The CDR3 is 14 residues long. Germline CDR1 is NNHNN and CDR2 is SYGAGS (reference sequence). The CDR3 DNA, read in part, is TGTGCCAGCGGTGATGCTGGGGTGTCGTAT. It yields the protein CASGDAGVSY. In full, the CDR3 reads CASGDAGVSYEQYF.

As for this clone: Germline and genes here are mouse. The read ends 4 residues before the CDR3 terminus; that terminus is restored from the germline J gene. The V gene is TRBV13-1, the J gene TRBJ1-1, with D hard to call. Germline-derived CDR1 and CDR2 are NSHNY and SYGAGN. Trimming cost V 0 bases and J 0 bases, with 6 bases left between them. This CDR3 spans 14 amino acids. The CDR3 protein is CASSDGHPNTEVFF. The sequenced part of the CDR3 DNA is TGTGCCAGCAGTGATGGACACCCAAACACA.